Listed below are T cell receptor beta chains from one sample, sequenced in a study of CD4+ T cells in melanoma. Profiled with immunoSEQ multiplex PCR; TCRdb holds only in-frame clones, not every one. The sample lists several thousand clones, 50% to 70% occurring once. Input material: cells from a culture (not recorded whether cultured in vitro). The origin of the receptors is a human donor with melanoma. Both conserved end residues are part of each CDR3. D genes are given only for firm matches. Size is omitted from some rows. Given values are once, few, many or a class for expanded clones.

>-|-|TRBJ1-4|TRBV2
TGTGCGAGCGGGGTGGGGGCAACTAATGAAAAACTGTTTTTT
CASGVGATNEKLFF
>-|-|TRBJ1-1|TRBV9
TGTGCCAGCAGCGTAGCCTATCGCGGCACTGAAGCTTTCTTT
CASSVAYRGTEAFF
>-|few|TRBJ2-2|TRBV19
TGTGCCAGTAGTATTTCGGTCACCGGGGAGCTGTTTTTT
CASSISVTGELFF
>TRBD1|large|TRBJ1-2|TRBV7-9
TGTGCCAGCAGCTTGGGGACAGGGAGTGGCTACACCTTC
CASSLGTGSGYTF
>-|-|TRBJ2-1|TRBV5-4
TGTGCCAGCAGCTTGGTGGCAGGGAGGCACAATGAGCAGTTCTTC
CASSLVAGRHNEQFF
>TRBD1|-|TRBJ2-3|TRBV6-6
TGTGCCAGCAGTTACCGGACAGGGAATGCAGATACGCAGTATTTT
CASSYRTGNADTQYF
>-|-|TRBJ2-7|TRBV4-2
TGTGCCAGCAGCCAAGGCCCCAGTCCAGCCTACGAGCAGTACTTC
CASSQGPSPAYEQYF
>-|medium-sized|TRBJ1-1|TRBV5-4
TGTGCCAGCAGCTGGAAGGGGGTAGCTGAAGCTTTCTTT
CASSWKGVAEAFF
>TRBD2|-|TRBJ2-3|TRBV6-9
TGTGCCAGCAGTCACCCAGCGGGGGGGGACCCCACAGATACGCAGTATTTT
CASSHPAGGDPTDTQYF
>TRBD2|-|TRBJ2-1|TRBV19
TGTGCCAGTAGGGGGGCGGGGGGCCCCTACAATGAGCAGTTCTTC
CASRGAGGPYNEQFF
>-|-|TRBJ1-1|TRBV10-3
TGTGCCATCACGTCAGGGGCCGCCCCAAACACTGAAGCTTTCTTT
CAITSGAAPNTEAFF
>-|few|TRBJ2-7|TRBV7-8
TGTGCCAGCAGCCCTCGCCGGGGTCCGAGCCAACCCTACGAGCAGTACTTC
CASSPRRGPSQPYEQYF
>TRBD2|-|TRBJ2-1|TRBV7-9
TGTGCCAGCAGCCCTCCGGGACTAGCGGGTAACTACAATGAGCAGTTCTTC
CASSPPGLAGNYNEQFF
>-|-|TRBJ1-2|TRBV25-1
TGTGCCAGCAGTGAATCCGGCTATGGCTACACCTTC
CASSESGYGYTF
>TRBD1|-|TRBJ2-5|TRBV30
TGTGCCTGGAACACAGGGGTATTAGAGACCCAGTACTTC
CAWNTGVLETQYF
>-|large|TRBJ2-5|TRBV28
TGTGCCAGCAGCAACCGAGGGGGAGCGGAGACCCAGTACTTC
CASSNRGGAETQYF
>TRBD2|-|TRBJ2-1|TRBV3-1/TRBV3-2
TGTGCCAGCAGGTTATTAGCGGGGAACTACAATGAGCAGTTCTTC
CASRLLAGNYNEQFF
>TRBD1|-|TRBJ2-7|TRBV29-1
TGCAGCGTTGTGGGACAGGGCTACGAGCAGTACTTC
CSVVGQGYEQYF
>-|once|TRBJ2-7|TRBV2
TGTGCCAGCGGAAGGACATCTGCGATTGGGTACGAGCAGTACTTC
CASGRTSAIGYEQYF
>TRBD1|once|TRBJ1-2|TRBV28
TGTGCCAGCAGTACGGAGCGACGGGACAGCAACTATGGCTACACCTTC
CASSTERRDSNYGYTF
>-|-|TRBJ1-1|TRBV2
TGTGCCAGCAGTGAGAGGTCTGAAGCTTTCTTT
CASSERSEAFF
>TRBD1|-|TRBJ2-2|TRBV10-3
TGTGCCATCAGTGGGACAGGGGGCGGGACCGGGGAGCTGTTTTTT
CAISGTGGGTGELFF
>TRBD2|few|TRBJ2-3|TRBV29-1
TGCAGCGCCTCACCGGGACTAGGTACAGATACGCAGTATTTT
CSASPGLGTDTQYF
>-|-|TRBJ2-1|TRBV4-2
TGTGCCAGCAGCCAAGAGGCTTACAATGAGCAGTTCTTC
CASSQEAYNEQFF
>-|-|TRBJ2-1|TRBV5-1
TGCGCCAGCAGCTTGGCCCAAGAGGGGGGGTTTGATGAGCAGTTCTTC
CASSLAQEGGFDEQFF
>-|medium-sized|TRBJ1-1|TRBV4-1
TGCGCCAGCAGCCAAGAAGGCCGGGCTGAAGCTTTCTTT
CASSQEGRAEAFF
>-|-|TRBJ2-1|TRBV6-2/TRBV6-3
TGTGCCAGCAGTCGCGACGGGAACTACAATGAGCAGTTCTTC
CASSRDGNYNEQFF
>-|few|TRBJ1-5|TRBV4-2
TGTGCCAGCAGCCAAGGTAATCAGCCCCAGCATTTT
CASSQGNQPQHF
>-|-|TRBJ2-1|TRBV7-2
TGTGCCAGCAGCTTGCGGACACACTACAATGAGCAGTTCTTC
CASSLRTHYNEQFF
>-|-|TRBJ1-3|TRBV30
TGTGCCTGGAGGGACCTCCTCTCTGGAAACACCATATATTTT
CAWRDLLSGNTIYF
>TRBD2|few|TRBJ2-7|TRBV11-2
TGTGCCAGCATACATAGCGGGGGGGCGTACGAGCAGTACTTC
CASIHSGGAYEQYF
>TRBD1|-|TRBJ2-7|TRBV28
TGTGCCAGCAGTTCGCAAACCGGGACAGGGAGACCCTACGAGCAGTACTTC
CASSSQTGTGRPYEQYF
>-|-|TRBJ2-7|TRBV6-5
TGTGCCAGCAGTTACTCCGACAGTTCCTACGAGCAGTACTTC
CASSYSDSSYEQYF
>TRBD1|-|TRBJ2-7|TRBV5-1
TGCGCCAGCAGCTCGACAGGGGATCTCGAGCAGTACTTC
CASSSTGDLEQYF
>TRBD1|few|TRBJ2-5|TRBV11-2
TGTGCCAGCAGCTGGCCCCAGGGGGCTCGGCAAGAGACCCAGTACTTC
CASSWPQGARQETQYF
>-|-|TRBJ2-5|TRBV15
TGTGCCACCAGCAGAGCCGGACTGACGGAAGAGACCCAGTACTTC
CATSRAGLTEETQYF
>TRBD1|once|TRBJ1-1|TRBV7-9
TGTGCCAGCGGGGGGACAGCTTACACTGAAGCTTTCTTT
CASGGTAYTEAFF
>-|-|TRBJ2-5|TRBV9
TGTGCCAGCAGCGAGGCAGCAGGTGAAGAGACCCAGTACTTC
CASSEAAGEETQYF
>TRBD1|-|TRBJ2-2|TRBV7-9
TGTGCCAGCAACCGGGACAGGGACGCCGGGGAGCTGTTTTTT
CASNRDRDAGELFF
>TRBD1|-|TRBJ1-6|TRBV7-6
TGTGCCAGCAGCTTGCAGACAGGGAAAGAATCACCCCTCCACTTT
CASSLQTGKESPLHF
>-|-|TRBJ2-7|TRBV9
TGTGCCAGCAGCCTTAAGGGACTCCCCTCCTACGAGCAGTACTTC
CASSLKGLPSYEQYF
>-|-|TRBJ2-5|TRBV7-3
TGTGCAGCAGCCCCGGACAGAGAGGCCCAAGAGACCCAGTACTTC
CAAAPDREAQETQYF
>-|few|TRBJ2-3|TRBV11-2
TGTGCCAGCAGCTTGGCCGGGCCGGGTACGCAGTATTTT
CASSLAGPGTQYF